The present T cell receptor beta chain was sequenced within a study of blood T cell repertoires in COVID-19 (TCRdb year 2020). Some background on the complete study: The collaborator samples originated in the United States, Italy and Spain and spanned the acute and convalescent phases of COVID-19. The samples were drawn from two sources: the first 160 participants of the ongoing ImmuneRACE study, and 1,000 to 1,500 subjects contributed by 6 global collaborators. The repertoires were released in a freely available public database meant as a resource for research on the immune response to SARS-CoV-2. Deeply sampled blood TCRbeta repertoires from subjects exposed to, actively infected with, or recovered from COVID-19 were included in the dataset. Where available, HLA class I and class II types were obtained from metadata supplied by the sample provider rather than from assay-based typing. A de-identified subject ID, COVID-19 status, age in years and sex were almost always included in the sample metadata. The prospective study material was composed of cDNA or gDNA derived from T cells, B-cell-depleted T cells, or PBMCs.

The study at large found these results: The amount of clinical and demographic metadata varied by source and participant and was provided uncurated.

Only a few counts were recorded for this clone. The target of this receptor is not known. No per-base quality is available; no much larger clone lies one base away. TCRbeta CDR3 regions were amplified from genomic DNA by means of the immunoSEQ Assay, a bias-controlled multiplex PCR. On the study's bioinformatics: Within the assay, amplification of reference gene primers was used to estimate how many nucleated cells each sample contained. Sequence reads were collapsed and filtered to measure the absolute abundance of every unique TCRbeta CDR3 rearrangement. For each sample, productive Simpson clonality was calculated as the square root of Simpson's diversity index over productive rearrangements. As stored in TCRdb, this immuneACCESS dataset retains in-frame rearrangements with V and J assigned. A fraction of the clones does not appear; measured against another copy, unresolved V genes explain less than half of the discrepancy, and the remainder lacks a known reason. V and J calls and clone size are copied from that table; D and trimming were computed from the DNA. For this sample there are tens of thousands of clones; more than 80% appear just once. The biggest ten clones account for roughly 4.8% of the sample.

Whole blood was collected in K2EDTA tubes by collaborating institutions according to the institutions' own protocols. For TCRbeta analysis, collaborators shipped samples in one of three forms: frozen whole blood, isolated PBMCs, or DNA extracted from either of those sample types. In the germline V gene, CDR1 corresponds to MNHEY and CDR2 to SVGAGI. From the cysteine up to the phenylalanine, the CDR3 has a length of 13 residues. CDR3 DNA only is kept here, 39 bases in frame from base 1. V sheds 7 bases and J sheds 4 bases, leaving 13 bases between their ends. The chain joins TRBV6-5 to TRBJ1-1; TRBD1 is perhaps the D gene, given 5 matching bases. What was sequenced was peripheral blood. This receptor was taken from a woman older than 75 with active or convalescent COVID-19. The CDR3 protein sequence reads: CASTDISGTEAFF. The DNA is TGTGCCAGCACGGACATCTCGGGCACTGAAGCTTTCTTT.